This TCR beta chain was observed in a study of blood T cell repertoires in COVID-19. About the research overall: Sources were T cells, B-cell-depleted T cells, or PBMCs; the material itself was cDNA or gDNA.

The table lists this clone with a count of one. TCRdb's table, derived via immunoSEQ multiplex PCR, lists solely in-frame clones and lacks some. The repertoire includes roughly 60,000 clones, over 55% of them detected once, and 4.8% sits in the top ten. V shed 10 bases and J 0 bases; nucleotides not matched to a gene: 5. The CDR3 length is 14 residues. CDR1 and CDR2 from the germline V gene are MNHEY and SVGAGI. The chain links TRBV6-5 to TRBJ2-2; TRBD2 matches 7 bases. Sequencing used peripheral blood. The TCR comes from a woman in her 70s with COVID-19, enrolled during active disease. The CDR3 bases are TGTGCCACCAGACTAGCCACGAACACCGGGGAGCTGTTTTTT. This codes for CATRLATNTGELFF.